The 11 T cell receptor beta chains given below trace back to one sample, sequenced in a study of PD-1 blockade in classical Hodgkin lymphoma. Time point of the sample: cycle 4 day 1 (C4D1), after five to seven weeks of nivolumab. Each of the patients experienced relapse following autologous stem cell transplantation, and their brentuximab vedotin exposure differed. Isolation of CD4+ T cells from thawed PBMCs was performed by magnetic negative selection. Sequencing used immunoSEQ multiplex PCR; TCRdb keeps in-frame clones, though not all of them. The sample contains under 20,000 clones, approximately 77% of which appear only once. The starting material was CD4+ T cells from blood, obtained before the fourth cycle of nivolumab. The receptor source for this set is a human donor with classical Hodgkin lymphoma.

The chain carries TRBV6-5 and TRBJ2-2, with D perhaps TRBD1 (6 bases). From germline, CDR1 is MNHEY and CDR2 SVGAGI. The CDR3 consists of 15 residues. Trimming removed 7 bases at V and 0 bases at J, with 12 bases between. The CDR3 loop reads CASKEQGANTGELFF. CDR3 sequence (DNA): TGTGCCAGCAAGGAACAGGGCGCGAACACCGGGGAGCTGTTTTTT.

This chain links TRBV5-1 with TRBJ2-7; D is perhaps TRBD1 or TRBD2 (5 bases each). Germline-derived CDR1 and CDR2 are SGHRS and YFSETQ. Between the trimmed V and J ends, which lost 3 bases and 7 bases, there was a span of 14 bases. This CDR3 region has 13 residues. The CDR3 here is CASSSAGTREQYF. As DNA, the CDR3 is TGCGCCAGCAGCTCTGCCGGGACCAGGGAGCAGTACTTC. The full variable domain, with the rest looked up from reference TRBV5-1 and TRBJ2-7, is KAGVTQTPRYLIKTRGQQVTLSCSPISGHRSVSWYQQTPGQGLQFLFEYFSETQRNKGNFPGRFSGRQFSNSRSEMNVSTLELGDSALYLCASSSAGTREQYFGPGTRLTVT.

The CDR3 reads CASTSQGGAGELFF. The CDR3 coding sequence is TGCGCCAGCACCAGCCAGGGGGGAGCCGGGGAGCTGTTTTTT. This rearrangement joins TRBV4-3 to TRBJ2-2; TRBD1 might be the D (7 bases). Germline CDR1 is LGHNA and CDR2 is YSLEER. The CDR3 has 14 amino acids. V shed 7 bases and J shed 6 bases, with 15 bases lying between them.

The chain joins TRBV5-4 to TRBJ2-2, with a weak D call TRBD2 (6 bases). The CDR3 extends over 16 amino acids. The V end lost 4 bases, the J end lost 9 bases, and 22 bases lay between the germline ends. Per germline, CDR1 SGHNT and CDR2 YYREEE (reference sequence). This CDR3 reads CASSDQNPGLRRELFF. In DNA form, the CDR3 reads TGTGCCAGCAGCGATCAGAACCCGGGACTCCGAAGGGAGCTGTTTTTT.

The V call is TRBV29-1, the J call TRBJ1-1; D gene ambiguous. The CDR3 is 15 amino acids. V lost 2 bases and J lost 6, with 19 bases in between. Germline CDR1 SQVTM, CDR2 ANQGSEA. CDR3 in DNA: TGCAGCGTTGAACGTTCTGGGCTAACCCCCTCTGAAGCTTTCTTT. Translation: CSVERSGLTPSEAFF.

This chain links TRBV10-3 with TRBJ2-5; 9 nucleotides agree with TRBD1. The J call is doubtful: the DNA matches TRBJ2-7 better. Germline V lookup: CDR1 ENHRY, CDR2 SYGVKD. The CDR3 has 12 residues. CDR3 sequence (DNA): TGTGCCATGCGGGACAGGGACCACGAGCAGTACTTC. The encoded protein is CAMRDRDHEQYF.

V and J are TRBV6-5 and TRBJ2-1, with D tentatively TRBD1 (6 bases). CDR1 is MNHEY, CDR2 SVGAGI, per germline. The CDR3 runs 15 residues. V was clipped by 6 bases and J by 0 bases, with 12 bases between them. In DNA, the CDR3 is TGTGCCAGCAGGCCCACAGGGAGCTCCTACAATGAGCAGTTCTTC. Protein: CASRPTGSSYNEQFF.

The rearrangement links TRBV18 to TRBJ2-5; the D gene could be TRBD1 or TRBD2 (5 bases each). The CDR3 is 13 residues long. The V gene's germline CDR1 is KGHSH and CDR2 LQKENI. The V end was cut by 6 bases, the J end by 0 bases, with 8 bases between. Here the CDR3 DNA reads TGTGCCAGCTCGTGGGGGTACCAAGAGACCCAGTACTTC. Encoded protein: CASSWGYQETQYF.

The genes are TRBV7-2 and TRBJ2-1; 8 bases are a match to TRBD1. Trimming at V came to 2 bases and at J to 7 bases, leaving 10 bases not matched to a gene. CDR3 length: 16 residues. From germline, CDR1 is SGHTA and CDR2 FQGNSA. The CDR3 protein is CASSLSSGGYFNEQFF. DNA for the CDR3: TGTGCCAGCAGCTTAAGTTCAGGGGGCTATTTTAATGAGCAGTTCTTC. The variable domain in full, completed from reference TRBV7-2 and TRBJ2-1, reads GAGVSQSPSNKVTEKGKDVELRCDPISGHTALYWYRQSLGQGLEFLIYFQGNSAPDKSGLPSDRFSAERTGGSVSTLTIQRTQQEDSAVYLCASSLSSGGYFNEQFFGPGTRLTVL.

J is TRBJ2-5 and V is TRBV5-1; TRBD2 agrees at 8 bases. V shed 4 bases, J shed 5 bases, and the junction held 7 bases outside the gene matches. This CDR3 spans 14 amino acids. Germline V gene data show CDR1 as SGHRS and CDR2 as YFSETQ. CDR3 loop: CASSLTSARETQYF. The CDR3, as DNA: TGCGCCAGCAGCCTGACTAGCGCTAGGGAGACCCAGTACTTC.

The chain couples TRBV29-1 to TRBJ1-4; D is uncertain. The CDR3 length is 14 residues. V lost 6 bases, J lost 0 bases, and 11 bases lay in between. Germline V gene sequence: CDR1 SQVTM, CDR2 ANQGSEA. The CDR3 spells CSVGDGATNEKLFF. In DNA form, the CDR3 reads TGCAGCGTGGGAGACGGTGCAACTAATGAAAAACTGTTTTTT.